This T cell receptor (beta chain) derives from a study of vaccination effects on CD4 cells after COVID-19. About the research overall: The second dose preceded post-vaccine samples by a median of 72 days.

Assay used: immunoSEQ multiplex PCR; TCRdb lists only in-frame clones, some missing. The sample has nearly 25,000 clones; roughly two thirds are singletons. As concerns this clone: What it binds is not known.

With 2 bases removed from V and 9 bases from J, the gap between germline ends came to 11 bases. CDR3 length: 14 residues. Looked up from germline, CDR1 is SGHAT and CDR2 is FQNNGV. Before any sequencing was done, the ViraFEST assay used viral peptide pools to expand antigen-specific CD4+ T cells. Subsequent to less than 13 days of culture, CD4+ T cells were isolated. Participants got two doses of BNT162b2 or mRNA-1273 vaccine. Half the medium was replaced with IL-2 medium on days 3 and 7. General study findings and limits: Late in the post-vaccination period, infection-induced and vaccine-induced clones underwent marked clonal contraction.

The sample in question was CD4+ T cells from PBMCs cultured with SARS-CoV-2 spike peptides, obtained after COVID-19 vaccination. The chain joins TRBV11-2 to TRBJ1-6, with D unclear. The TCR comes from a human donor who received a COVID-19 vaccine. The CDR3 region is CASSLPGKGSPLHF. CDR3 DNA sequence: TGTGCCAGCAGCTTACCGGGGAAGGGTTCACCCCTCCACTTT. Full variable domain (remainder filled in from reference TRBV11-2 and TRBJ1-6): EAGVAQSPRYKIIEKRQSVAFWCNPISGHATLYWYQQILGQGPKLLIQFQNNGVVDDSQLPKDRFSAERLKGVDSTLKIQPAKLEDSAVYLCASSLPGKGSPLHFGNGTRLTVT.